This TCR beta chain was identified in a study of blood T cell repertoires in COVID-19. Study context: Acute and convalescent COVID-19 samples came from the United States, Italy and Spain.

V shed 0 bases and J 1 base; nucleotides not matched to a gene: 4. The CDR3 runs 15 residues. The V gene's germline CDR1 is GTSNPN and CDR2 SVGIG (reference sequence). How the authors handled the data: By means of reference gene primer amplification, nucleated cell counts were estimated. Sequenced by immunoSEQ multiplex PCR; TCRdb stores in-frame clones only, minus some. That table furnishes V, J and clone size, whereas the DNA furnished D and trimming. The sample lists approximately 200,000 clones, approximately 82% occurring once. Sequencing was carried out using peripheral blood. This chain links TRBV30 with TRBJ2-3, with 7 bases fitting TRBD1. This TCR was sampled from a human donor with acute or convalescent COVID-19. The donor label of this sample is uncertain. CDR3 residues: CAWSVRTGGTDTQYF. CDR3 in DNA: TGTGCCTGGAGTGTACGTACAGGGGGCACAGATACGCAGTATTTT.